These T cell receptor beta chains were read from a single sample in a study of a mutant IDH1 vaccine in newly diagnosed glioma. Antigens for these TCRs are unknown. Only in-frame clones appear in the TCRdb table, and some are missing; sequencing was by immunoSEQ multiplex PCR. Of around 58,000 clones listed, 81% were seen once; the top ten hold more than 3%. The material was PBMCs, obtained from a glioma patient whose treatment included an IDH1 peptide vaccine. These receptors originate from a man younger than 40 with glioma. CDR3s include the opening cysteine and the closing phenylalanine or tryptophan. A D gene is named only where the DNA matches it firmly. The size entry is marked missing in some rows and otherwise reads once, few, many or a size class.

14 | TRBJ1-5 | . | TRBV5-1 | . | CASRGDGENQPQHF | TGCGCCAGCAGAGGGGACGGGGAGAATCAGCCCCAGCATTTT
14 | TRBJ1-1 | . | TRBV11-3 | . | CASSLDPDHTEAFF | TGTGCCAGCAGCTTAGATCCGGACCACACTGAAGCTTTCTTT
14 | TRBJ1-1 | . | TRBV4-2 | few | CASSHSQGDTEAFF | TGTGCCAGCAGCCACTCCCAGGGAGACACTGAAGCTTTCTTT
15 | TRBJ2-2 | TRBD1 | TRBV6-5 | once | CASTSGTENTGELFF | TGTGCCAGCACCTCCGGGACAGAGAACACCGGGGAGCTGTTTTTT
15 | TRBJ2-1 | . | TRBV9 | . | CASSVEGRPYNEQFF | TGTGCCAGCAGCGTGGAGGGTAGGCCCTACAATGAGCAATTCTTC
13 | TRBJ1-3 | . | TRBV19 | . | CASSIGPGNTIYF | TGTGCCAGTAGTATAGGGCCCGGAAACACCATATATTTT
15 | TRBJ1-1 | . | TRBV9 | few | CASSISGGVNTEAFF | TGTGCCAGCAGTATCTCGGGAGGGGTGAACACTGAAGCTTTCTTT
14 | TRBJ1-5 | . | TRBV6-6 | . | CASKTLQGNQPQHF | TGTGCCAGCAAGACCCTCCAGGGCAATCAGCCCCAGCATTTT
14 | TRBJ1-2 | . | TRBV10-2 | . | CASRGGGWNYGYTF | TGCGCCAGCAGGGGGGGCGGCTGGAACTATGGCTACACCTTC
13 | TRBJ1-3 | . | TRBV28 | . | CASSLRTGNTIYF | TGTGCCAGCAGTTTACGCACTGGAAACACCATATATTTT
14 | TRBJ1-2 | TRBD1 | TRBV5-5 | . | CASSRQGANYGYTF | TGTGCCAGCAGCCGACAGGGGGCGAACTATGGCTACACCTTC
16 | TRBJ2-5 | . | TRBV2 | . | CASHRLGGLARETQYF | TGTGCCAGCCATCGGTTGGGGGGACTCGCCAGGGAGACCCAGTACTTC
13 | TRBJ1-2 | TRBD1 | TRBV19 | . | CAIPPDRDYGYTF | TGTGCCATCCCCCCCGACAGGGACTATGGCTACACCTTC
14 | TRBJ2-7 | . | TRBV7-2 | . | CASSLRPIPDEQYF | TGTGCCAGCAGCTTAAGACCTATCCCCGACGAGCAGTACTTC
14 | TRBJ1-5 | . | TRBV4-1 | few | CASSTGTSNQPQHF | TGCGCCAGCAGCACAGGGACTAGCAATCAGCCCCAGCATTTT
14 | TRBJ2-6 | . | TRBV9 | few | CASSAVAGANVLTF | TGTGCCAGCAGCGCTGTAGCTGGGGCCAACGTCCTGACTTTC
15 | TRBJ2-7 | TRBD1 | TRBV7-2 | . | CASSSDRDHSYEQYF | TGTGCCAGCAGCTCGGACAGGGATCATTCCTACGAGCAGTACTTC
14 | TRBJ1-4 | . | TRBV6-1 | . | CASSVGRSNEKLFF | TGTGCCAGCAGTGTAGGGCGATCCAATGAAAAACTGTTTTTT
13 | TRBJ2-1 | . | TRBV29-1 | . | CSVAVGSDNEQFF | TGCAGCGTTGCAGTGGGTTCCGACAATGAGCAGTTCTTC
18 | TRBJ2-1 | TRBD2 | TRBV13 | . | CASSYFSSGGDYNEKQFF | TGTGCCAGCAGCTATTTCTCTAGCGGGGGAGACTACAATGAAAAGCAGTTCTTC
14 | TRBJ2-7 | . | TRBV5-6 | . | CASSPSLFSYEQYF | TGTGCCAGCAGCCCTTCCCTCTTTTCCTACGAGCAGTACTTC
15 | TRBJ1-1 | . | TRBV6-6 | . | CASSYSGQGATEAFF | TGTGCCAGCAGTTACTCAGGCCAGGGCGCCACTGAAGCTTTCTTT
16 | TRBJ2-7 | TRBD2 | TRBV10-1 | . | CASSESGLAGAYEQYF | TGCGCCAGCAGTGAGTCCGGGCTAGCGGGGGCCTACGAGCAGTACTTC
19 | TRBJ2-7 | TRBD1 | TRBV14 | . | CASSQQPSRTGAFLDEQYF | TGTGCCAGCAGCCAACAACCTTCTCGGACAGGAGCCTTTTTGGACGAGCAGTACTTC
15 | TRBJ2-5 | TRBD1 | TRBV7-9 | . | CASSLGQTSQETQYF | TGTGCCAGCAGCTTGGGACAGACAAGCCAAGAGACCCAGTACTTC
14 | TRBJ1-1 | TRBD1 | TRBV5-4 | . | CASSLRQGKTEAFF | TGTGCCAGCAGCTTGAGACAGGGGAAGACTGAAGCTTTCTTT
14 | TRBJ2-7 | . | TRBV11-2 | . | CASTPTGASYEQYF | TGTGCCAGCACCCCGACGGGGGCCTCCTACGAGCAGTACTTC
18 | TRBJ2-2 | TRBD2 | TRBV5-1 | . | CASSSFSASGGVTGELFF | TGCGCCAGCAGCTCCTTTAGTGCTAGCGGGGGAGTGACCGGGGAGCTGTTTTTT
14 | TRBJ2-2 | TRBD1 | TRBV7-9 | . | CASSLTGPTGELFF | TGTGCCAGCAGCTTGACAGGGCCAACCGGGGAGCTGTTTTTT
16 | TRBJ2-1 | TRBD2 | TRBV2 | . | CASSERGLAGDAEQFF | TGTGCCAGCAGTGAAAGGGGACTAGCGGGGGATGCTGAGCAGTTCTTC
18 | TRBJ2-3 | . | TRBV7-6 | . | CASSLASLGYGVTDTQYF | TGTGCCAGCAGCTTAGCGTCGTTGGGGTACGGAGTCACAGATACGCAGTATTTT
15 | TRBJ2-2 | TRBD2 | TRBV5-6 | . | CASLPGGGSTGELFF | TGTGCCAGCCTCCCCGGGGGGGGGAGCACCGGGGAGCTGTTTTTT
17 | TRBJ2-3 | . | TRBV5-6 | . | CASSLDSVFSSTDTQYF | TGTGCCAGCAGCTTGGACTCAGTATTCTCTAGCACAGATACGCAGTATTTT
15 | TRBJ2-5 | TRBD1 | TRBV5-6 | . | CASSFSWDRVVAQYF | TGTGCCAGCAGCTTCTCTTGGGACAGGGTCGTAGCCCAGTACTTC
16 | TRBJ2-2 | TRBD2 | TRBV7-6 | . | CASSLERGEVTGELFF | TGTGCCAGCAGCTTAGAGCGGGGCGAAGTAACCGGGGAGCTGTTTTTT
15 | TRBJ1-1 | . | TRBV5-1 | . | CASTYAFGENTEAFF | TGCGCCAGCACCTACGCCTTTGGGGAGAACACTGAAGCTTTCTTT
19 | TRBJ2-1 | TRBD2 | TRBV6-1 | . | CASSEVSGGARSSYNEQFF | TGTGCCAGCAGTGAAGTTAGCGGGGGGGCGAGATCTTCCTACAATGAGCAGTTCTTC
15 | TRBJ1-5 | . | TRBV27 | few | CASSLRGFSNQPQHF | TGTGCCAGCAGTTTAAGGGGATTTAGCAATCAGCCCCAGCATTTT
17 | TRBJ1-6 | . | TRBV2 | . | CASSEGYRSSYNSPLHF | TGTGCCAGCAGTGAAGGGTACAGAAGCTCCTATAATTCACCCCTCCACTTT
15 | TRBJ1-2 | TRBD1 | TRBV5-4 | . | CASSSYDRAGYGYTF | TGTGCCAGCAGCTCATATGACAGGGCTGGATATGGCTACACCTTC
11 | TRBJ1-1 | . | TRBV2 | . | CATGPAGGAFF | TGTGCCACCGGGCCGGCGGGGGGAGCTTTCTTT